Listed below are T cell receptor beta chains from one sample, sequenced in a study of OX40 agonist ivuxolimab in advanced cancers. Here immunoSEQ multiplex PCR was the method, and the copy in TCRdb shows in-frame clones only, minus some. The table shows 20,000 to 30,000 clones, with 65% to 90% occurring only once. The source material was CD4+ or CD8+ T cells sorted from blood, sampled in a trial of the OX40 agonist ivuxolimab. The receptors shown here come from an adult with an advanced solid tumor such as melanoma, head and neck, liver or kidney cancer. The CDR3 runs from the conserved cysteine through the conserved F or W. The D gene is left open where the match is weak. A row's size may be missing; if present it is once, few, many or a size class.

D gene: TRBD1
clone size: once
V gene: TRBV4-1
J gene: TRBJ1-1
CDR3 DNA: TGCGCCAGCAGGACAGGGTCTGAAGCTTTCTTT
CDR3 protein: CASRTGSEAFF

D gene: TRBD2
clone size: -
V gene: TRBV10-3
J gene: TRBJ2-1
CDR3 DNA: TGTGCCATCAGTGGGCGACTAGCGGACAATGAGCAGTTCTTC
CDR3 protein: CAISGRLADNEQFF

D gene: TRBD1
clone size: -
V gene: TRBV30
J gene: TRBJ1-1
CDR3 DNA: TGTGCCTGTTGGGGACAGACGAACACTGAAGCTTTCTTT
CDR3 protein: CACWGQTNTEAFF

D gene: -
clone size: -
V gene: TRBV25-1
J gene: TRBJ1-1
CDR3 DNA: TGTGCCAGCAGTGCCGCCGCAGGCACTGAAGCTTTCTTT
CDR3 protein: CASSAAAGTEAFF

D gene: TRBD2
clone size: -
V gene: TRBV29-1
J gene: TRBJ2-7
CDR3 DNA: TGCAGCGTTGCGGTGGGCGGGAGCTCCTACGAGCAGTACTTC
CDR3 protein: CSVAVGGSSYEQYF

D gene: -
clone size: once
V gene: TRBV28
J gene: TRBJ2-3
CDR3 DNA: TGTGCCAGCAGTTTCAGGGGAGGCTTGACAGATACGCAGTATTTT
CDR3 protein: CASSFRGGLTDTQYF

D gene: -
clone size: -
V gene: TRBV13
J gene: TRBJ2-1
CDR3 DNA: TGTGCCAGCAGCTTTGCCAGGAATGAGCAGTTCTTC
CDR3 protein: CASSFARNEQFF

D gene: -
clone size: once
V gene: TRBV7-9
J gene: TRBJ2-7
CDR3 DNA: TGTGCCAGCCTCAGCTCCTACGAGCAGTACTTC
CDR3 protein: CASLSSYEQYF

D gene: -
clone size: -
V gene: TRBV5-1
J gene: TRBJ1-4
CDR3 DNA: TGCGCCAGCAGCTTGGCAGGGACAGAAAAACTGTTTTTT
CDR3 protein: CASSLAGTEKLFF

D gene: -
clone size: -
V gene: TRBV27
J gene: TRBJ1-4
CDR3 DNA: TGTGCCAGCAAGCTCGCCAGCCGGGACCTTAATGAAAAACTGTTTTTT
CDR3 protein: CASKLASRDLNEKLFF

D gene: -
clone size: -
V gene: TRBV19
J gene: TRBJ1-2
CDR3 DNA: TGTGCCAGTAGTAGGAACAGGGTATATGGCTACACCTTC
CDR3 protein: CASSRNRVYGYTF

D gene: TRBD2
clone size: -
V gene: TRBV27
J gene: TRBJ2-1
CDR3 DNA: TGTGCCACCCGACTAGCGGACTACAATGAGCAGTTCTTC
CDR3 protein: CATRLADYNEQFF

D gene: -
clone size: -
V gene: TRBV15
J gene: TRBJ2-4
CDR3 DNA: TGTGCCACCAGCAGAGACACCGGACTAGCCAAAAACATTCAGTACTTC
CDR3 protein: CATSRDTGLAKNIQYF

D gene: TRBD1
clone size: -
V gene: TRBV5-5
J gene: TRBJ1-3
CDR3 DNA: TGTGCCAGCAGCTTGGCGGGGACAGTCTGGACCTCTGGAAACACCATATATTTT
CDR3 protein: CASSLAGTVWTSGNTIYF

D gene: -
clone size: once
V gene: TRBV6-5
J gene: TRBJ2-7
CDR3 DNA: TGTGCCAGCAGTTACGGTCGGAACTCCTACGAGCAGTACTTC
CDR3 protein: CASSYGRNSYEQYF

D gene: -
clone size: -
V gene: TRBV9
J gene: TRBJ1-6
CDR3 DNA: TGTGCCAGCAGTTCTGGAACAGGGTTAACCTATAATTCACCCCTCCACTTT
CDR3 protein: CASSSGTGLTYNSPLHF

D gene: -
clone size: few
V gene: TRBV27
J gene: TRBJ2-7
CDR3 DNA: TGTGCCAGCAGTTTATCAGGGGGGGGAGTTGGATACGAGCAGTACTTC
CDR3 protein: CASSLSGGGVGYEQYF

D gene: -
clone size: -
V gene: TRBV9
J gene: TRBJ1-2
CDR3 DNA: TGTGCCAGCAGCGGCTCTGGCTACACCTTC
CDR3 protein: CASSGSGYTF

D gene: -
clone size: -
V gene: TRBV10-3
J gene: TRBJ2-7
CDR3 DNA: TGTGCCATCACAGACAGCAGCCCCTACGAGCAGTACTTC
CDR3 protein: CAITDSSPYEQYF

D gene: TRBD1
clone size: -
V gene: TRBV19
J gene: TRBJ1-1
CDR3 DNA: TGTGCCAGTACCTCGACAGGGGCGAACACTGAAGCTTTCTTT
CDR3 protein: CASTSTGANTEAFF

D gene: -
clone size: once
V gene: TRBV5-8
J gene: TRBJ1-5
CDR3 DNA: TGTGCCAGCAGCTTCAGGCAGCCCCAGCATTTT
CDR3 protein: CASSFRQPQHF

D gene: TRBD2
clone size: -
V gene: TRBV10-3
J gene: TRBJ2-1
CDR3 DNA: TGTGCCATCAGTGAAACCGGGAGGTCCTCCTACAATGAGCAGTTCTTC
CDR3 protein: CAISETGRSSYNEQFF

D gene: TRBD2
clone size: -
V gene: TRBV27
J gene: TRBJ2-2
CDR3 DNA: TGTGCCAGCAAGCCGGGAGGGCGCACCGGGGAGCTGTTTTTT
CDR3 protein: CASKPGGRTGELFF

D gene: -
clone size: few
V gene: TRBV7-9
J gene: TRBJ2-1
CDR3 DNA: TGTGCCAGCAGCTCTGAGCAGTTCTTC
CDR3 protein: CASSSEQFF

D gene: -
clone size: -
V gene: TRBV11-2
J gene: TRBJ2-7
CDR3 DNA: TGTGCCAGCAGCTTAAGAGGGGGTGAGCAGTACTTC
CDR3 protein: CASSLRGGEQYF

D gene: -
clone size: -
V gene: TRBV2
J gene: TRBJ1-2
CDR3 DNA: TGTGCCAGCAGTGGAAGGACTAACTATGGCTACACCTTC
CDR3 protein: CASSGRTNYGYTF

D gene: -
clone size: -
V gene: TRBV28
J gene: TRBJ2-7
CDR3 DNA: TGTGCCAGCAGTACGGACTACGAGCAGTACTTC
CDR3 protein: CASSTDYEQYF

D gene: TRBD1
clone size: -
V gene: TRBV19
J gene: TRBJ1-1
CDR3 DNA: TGTGCCAGTAGCACCCAGGACAGGGTTTTCACTGAAGCTTTCTTT
CDR3 protein: CASSTQDRVFTEAFF

D gene: -
clone size: -
V gene: TRBV19
J gene: TRBJ1-1
CDR3 DNA: TGTGCCAGTAGTGTGGACAGTTACACTGAAGCTTTCTTT
CDR3 protein: CASSVDSYTEAFF

D gene: TRBD2
clone size: -
V gene: TRBV5-4
J gene: TRBJ2-5
CDR3 DNA: TGTGCCAGCTCCCGGGCTAGCGGGACGGAGACCCAGTACTTC
CDR3 protein: CASSRASGTETQYF

D gene: -
clone size: -
V gene: TRBV2
J gene: TRBJ2-7
CDR3 DNA: TGTGCCAGCAGTGTAACCAGGACTACCTACGAGCAGTACTTC
CDR3 protein: CASSVTRTTYEQYF

D gene: TRBD2
clone size: -
V gene: TRBV28
J gene: TRBJ2-1
CDR3 DNA: TGTGCCAGCAGCGATAGCGGGAGGTCCTACAATGAGCAGTTCTTC
CDR3 protein: CASSDSGRSYNEQFF

D gene: TRBD2
clone size: -
V gene: TRBV7-8
J gene: TRBJ2-3
CDR3 DNA: TGTGCCAGCAGCTTAGGGCTAGCGGCCCGCACAGATACGCAGTATTTT
CDR3 protein: CASSLGLAARTDTQYF

D gene: -
clone size: -
V gene: TRBV4-1
J gene: TRBJ2-2
CDR3 DNA: TGCGCCAGCAGCCCCTCTGGTAGTATGGGCGGGGAGCTGTTTTTT
CDR3 protein: CASSPSGSMGGELFF

D gene: TRBD2
clone size: -
V gene: TRBV9
J gene: TRBJ2-3
CDR3 DNA: TGTGCCAGCAGCGTAAGTAGCGGGGGGGCCAAAGATACGCAGTATTTT
CDR3 protein: CASSVSSGGAKDTQYF

D gene: TRBD1
clone size: -
V gene: TRBV27
J gene: TRBJ2-7
CDR3 DNA: TGTGCCAGCGCTTACGGGGGACAGGGCTACGAGCAGTACTTC
CDR3 protein: CASAYGGQGYEQYF

D gene: TRBD1
clone size: -
V gene: TRBV6-1
J gene: TRBJ1-5
CDR3 DNA: TGTGCCAGCAACCCTAGACAGGGAAGCAATCAGCCCCAGCATTTT
CDR3 protein: CASNPRQGSNQPQHF

D gene: -
clone size: -
V gene: TRBV27
J gene: TRBJ1-6
CDR3 DNA: TGTGCCAGCACCCGCCGGGGGGGCAAATATAATTCACCCCTCCACTTT
CDR3 protein: CASTRRGGKYNSPLHF

D gene: -
clone size: once
V gene: TRBV14
J gene: TRBJ2-1
CDR3 DNA: TGTGCCAGCAGCCCACGCCCCGACAGGACCCTGTACAATGAGCAGTTCTTC
CDR3 protein: CASSPRPDRTLYNEQFF

D gene: TRBD1
clone size: -
V gene: TRBV4-1
J gene: TRBJ2-7
CDR3 DNA: TGCGCCAGCAGCCTAGCATCGGACAGGGCTACCTACGAGCAGTACTTC
CDR3 protein: CASSLASDRATYEQYF

D gene: -
clone size: -
V gene: TRBV14
J gene: TRBJ2-1
CDR3 DNA: TGTGCCAGCAGCCAAGGGTGGGGTTTTTACAATGAGCAGTTCTTC
CDR3 protein: CASSQGWGFYNEQFF

D gene: -
clone size: once
V gene: TRBV19
J gene: TRBJ2-1
CDR3 DNA: TGTGCCAGTACGAAGTCGGGGGTACCCTACAATGAGCAGTTCTTC
CDR3 protein: CASTKSGVPYNEQFF

D gene: -
clone size: -
V gene: TRBV11-2
J gene: TRBJ1-5
CDR3 DNA: TGTGCCAGCAGCTTGGGTCAGGGGTTGAATCAGCCCCAGCATTTT
CDR3 protein: CASSLGQGLNQPQHF

D gene: -
clone size: -
V gene: TRBV4-1
J gene: TRBJ2-7
CDR3 DNA: TGCGCCAGCAGCCAAGTACAGGGTCCCTACGAGCAGTACTTC
CDR3 protein: CASSQVQGPYEQYF

D gene: -
clone size: -
V gene: TRBV12-5
J gene: TRBJ2-7
CDR3 DNA: TGTGCTAGTGGTTTGGACCGTTACGAGCAGTACTTC
CDR3 protein: CASGLDRYEQYF

D gene: -
clone size: -
V gene: TRBV28
J gene: TRBJ2-7
CDR3 DNA: TGTGCCAGCAGTTCTAACAGGGAGGGGTCCTACGAGCAGTACTTC
CDR3 protein: CASSSNREGSYEQYF

D gene: TRBD1
clone size: -
V gene: TRBV12-5
J gene: TRBJ1-2
CDR3 DNA: TGTGCTAGTGGTCCCCGGACAGGGGATGCTAACTATGGCTACACCTTC
CDR3 protein: CASGPRTGDANYGYTF

D gene: -
clone size: once
V gene: TRBV27
J gene: TRBJ2-7
CDR3 DNA: TGTGCCAGCAGTCCCCGGGGTAGCGTGAACTACGAGCAGTACTTC
CDR3 protein: CASSPRGSVNYEQYF

D gene: -
clone size: -
V gene: TRBV7-8
J gene: TRBJ2-1
CDR3 DNA: TGTGCCAGCAGCTTAGGTCGCGACTCCTACAATGAGCAGTTCTTC
CDR3 protein: CASSLGRDSYNEQFF

D gene: TRBD2
clone size: -
V gene: TRBV10-1
J gene: TRBJ2-1
CDR3 DNA: TGCGCCAGCATCCCCGGGACTAGCGGGCAGTTCTTC
CDR3 protein: CASIPGTSGQFF

D gene: -
clone size: -
V gene: TRBV5-4
J gene: TRBJ2-6
CDR3 DNA: TGTGCCAGCAGCTTGGAAGGGCAGGGGCCTCCGGTACTGGTGGGCAACGTCCTGACTTTC
CDR3 protein: CASSLEGQGPPVLVGNVLTF

D gene: TRBD1
clone size: -
V gene: TRBV7-6
J gene: TRBJ2-2
CDR3 DNA: TGTGCCAGCAGCGCCAGGGGGCCGAGGGAGCTGTTTTTT
CDR3 protein: CASSARGPRELFF

D gene: TRBD1
clone size: -
V gene: TRBV2
J gene: TRBJ1-1
CDR3 DNA: TGTGCCAACGCAGGGGGCCTGGGCACTGAAGCTTTCTTT
CDR3 protein: CANAGGLGTEAFF

D gene: TRBD2
clone size: -
V gene: TRBV5-1
J gene: TRBJ2-7
CDR3 DNA: TGCGCCAGCAGCCGCGGGAGTACCTACGAGCAGTACTTC
CDR3 protein: CASSRGSTYEQYF

D gene: TRBD2
clone size: -
V gene: TRBV7-6
J gene: TRBJ2-1
CDR3 DNA: TGTGCCAGCAGCTTACTCCTAGCGGAAAATGAGCAGTTCTTC
CDR3 protein: CASSLLLAENEQFF

D gene: TRBD2
clone size: -
V gene: TRBV6-1
J gene: TRBJ2-1
CDR3 DNA: TGTGCCAGCAGTGAAGCACTCGGTCGGCTGAGGGAGGGCCAAAGCTCCTACAATGAGCAGTTCTTC
CDR3 protein: CASSEALGRLREGQSSYNEQFF

D gene: -
clone size: -
V gene: TRBV15
J gene: TRBJ1-5
CDR3 DNA: TGTGCCACCAGCAGGGGACGGGTAAATCAGCCCCAGCATTTT
CDR3 protein: CATSRGRVNQPQHF

D gene: TRBD2
clone size: -
V gene: TRBV29-1
J gene: TRBJ2-7
CDR3 DNA: TGCAGCATAGCGGGGGGCCGGACCTACGAGCAGTACTTC
CDR3 protein: CSIAGGRTYEQYF

D gene: -
clone size: once
V gene: TRBV21-1
J gene: TRBJ1-1
CDR3 DNA: TGTGCCAGCACTCCACATACCGGCAGGGGTGGAACTGAAGCTTTCTTT
CDR3 protein: CASTPHTGRGGTEAFF